These 20 T cell receptor beta chains were all obtained from the same sample, sequenced in a study of blood T cell repertoires in COVID-19. This table comes from immunoSEQ multiplex PCR, and its TCRdb copy is limited to in-frame clones, with some not included. The sample holds approximately 210,000 clones; over 75% are singletons and the top ten take 4.3%. The sample taken for sequencing was PBMCs or T cells enriched from blood (not recorded which). The receptors come from a man aged 25 to 45 with acute COVID-19.

The chain has TRBV7-9 and TRBJ1-5; TRBD1 aligns across 12 bases. This CDR3 has 15 amino acids. The germline V gene has CDR1 SEHNR and CDR2 FQNEAQ (reference sequence). V shed 5 bases, J shed 6 bases, and the junction held 5 bases outside the gene matches. The CDR3 DNA reads TGTGCCAGCAGCGGCGGGACAGGGGGCTTTCAGCCCCAGCATTTT. Residues: CASSGGTGGFQPQHF.

V and J are TRBV2 and TRBJ2-1; 11 nucleotides match TRBD2. Germline-derived CDR1 and CDR2 are SNHLY and FYNNEI. The CDR3 has 18 amino acids. The V segment lost 6 bases and the J segment 0 bases; nucleotides outside the gene matches: 10. CDR3 nucleotide sequence: TGTGCCAGCAGGGATCGACTAGCGGGAATGAGCTCCTACAATGAGCAGTTCTTC. It is translated as CASRDRLAGMSSYNEQFF.

This chain links TRBV19 with TRBJ1-4; D possibly corresponds to TRBD1 (6 bases). This CDR3 contains 14 residues. Trimming cost V 7 bases and J 6 bases, with 15 bases left between them. Germline V gene data show CDR1 as LNHDA and CDR2 as SQIVND (reference sequence). As DNA, the CDR3 is TGTGCCAGTATCTCCGGGACAAGAGATGAAAAACTGTTTTTT. Its protein product is CASISGTRDEKLFF.

The V call is TRBV29-1, the J call TRBJ2-1, with 7 bases aligning to TRBD1. Looked up from germline, CDR1 is SQVTM and CDR2 is ANQGSEA. Trimming removed 2 bases from V and 4 bases from J; junction bases left unmatched: 5. The CDR3 has 14 amino acids. CDR3 bases: TGCAGCGTTGAATCGGGACAGCCATACAATGAGCAGTTCTTC. Residues: CSVESGQPYNEQFF.

The chain links TRBV12-3 or TRBV12-4 to TRBJ2-5; 8 bases agree with TRBD2. This CDR3 spans 13 amino acids. V lost 3 bases to trimming and J lost 5 bases; unmatched junction nucleotides: 2. The CDR3 loop is CASSFGGAETQYF. CDR3 sequence (DNA): TGTGCCAGCAGTTTCGGGGGGGCCGAGACCCAGTACTTC.

The chain recombines TRBV19 with TRBJ1-4, with D tentatively TRBD1 (5 bases). This CDR3 is built from 14 residues. Per germline, CDR1 LNHDA and CDR2 SQIVND (reference sequence). Trimming removed 5 bases from V and 8 bases from J, with 15 bases in between. The CDR3 is CASSLSGLSEKLFF. CDR3 nucleotides: TGTGCCAGTAGTCTTTCAGGGTTAAGCGAAAAACTGTTTTTT.

The rearrangement joins TRBV5-5 to TRBJ1-2; 8 bases fit TRBD1. Trimming removed 4 bases from V and 3 bases from J; junction bases left unmatched: 8. The CDR3 runs 15 residues. Germline CDR1 is SGHKS and CDR2 is YYEKEE (reference sequence). The CDR3 sequence: CASSPTGEGDYGYTF. The CDR3 nucleotides read TGTGCCAGCAGCCCGACAGGGGAGGGGGACTATGGCTACACCTTC. Filled out from reference TRBV5-5 and TRBJ1-2, the complete variable domain reads DAGVTQSPTHLIKTRGQQVTLRCSPISGHKSVSWYQQVLGQGPQFIFQYYEKEERGRGNFPDRFSARQFPNYSSELNVNALLLGDSALYLCASSPTGEGDYGYTFGSGTRLTVV.

The chain links TRBV6-5 to TRBJ1-1; 11 nucleotides align to TRBD1. The CDR3 consists of 14 residues. Germline CDR1 reads MNHEY; CDR2 reads SVGAGI. Trimming removed 6 bases from V and 1 base from J; junction bases left unmatched: 1. This CDR3 reads CASRGQGENTEAFF. The CDR3, as DNA: TGTGCCAGCAGGGGACAGGGGGAGAACACTGAAGCTTTCTTT.

The J gene is TRBJ1-4, the V gene TRBV5-1, with 9 bases matching TRBD1. CDR1 SGHRS and CDR2 YFSETQ come from the germline V gene. V shed 0 bases and J 5 bases; nucleotides not matched to a gene: 2. The CDR3 length is 15 residues. The CDR3 DNA is TGCGCCAGCAGCTTGGACAGGGGGCGAAATGAAAAACTGTTTTTT. It codes for CASSLDRGRNEKLFF.

The chain is built from TRBV6-5 and TRBJ1-6; 7 bases match TRBD1. J gave up 4 bases and V 5 bases, and 2 bases lay outside the gene matches. The CDR3 loop spans 14 amino acids. Germline CDR1 is MNHEY and CDR2 is SVGAGI. The CDR3, as DNA: TGTGCCAGCAGTCAGGGGGTTTATAATTCACCCCTCCACTTT. Protein product: CASSQGVYNSPLHF.

The V and J genes are TRBV3-1 (or the pseudogene TRBV3-2) and TRBJ1-1; D unresolved. The V gene's germline CDR1 is LGHDT and CDR2 YNNKEL (reference sequence). The CDR3 totals 12 residues. V gave up 1 base and J gave up 3 bases, with 3 bases separating them. CDR3 bases: TGTGCCAGCAGCCAAGTAGACACTGAAGCTTTCTTT. It specifies CASSQVDTEAFF.

This clone has just one count. The gene calls are TRBV7-9 and TRBJ1-2, with unresolved D. Germline CDR1 is SEHNR and CDR2 is FQNEAQ (reference sequence). The CDR3 covers 13 residues. V gave up 1 base and J gave up 8 bases, with 11 bases separating them. In DNA form, the CDR3 reads TGTGCCAGCAGCTTAGGCGGCAGTCAAGGCTACACCTTC. This sequence encodes CASSLGGSQGYTF.

About this clone itself: Other DNA sequences of this sample code for an identical CDR3. V is TRBV9 and J is TRBJ2-5; 7 bases fit TRBD1. The germline gives CDR1 SGDLS, CDR2 YYNGEE. CDR3 length: 15 amino acids. Trimming removed 0 bases from V and 2 bases from J; junction bases left unmatched: 4. The CDR3 DNA reads TGTGCCAGCAGCGTAGGACAGGGATTACAAGAGACCCAGTACTTC. Translated, it gives CASSVGQGLQETQYF.

V is TRBV28 and J is TRBJ2-7; D is perhaps TRBD2 (6 bases). V lost 6 bases and J 6 bases, leaving 15 bases between the germline ends. From germline, CDR1 is MDHEN and CDR2 SYDVKM. The length of the CDR3 is 13 residues. The CDR3 protein is CASREGPLVEQYF. The CDR3 DNA sequence: TGTGCCAGCAGGGAGGGACCCCTAGTCGAGCAGTACTTC.

This chain connects TRBV24-1 to TRBJ2-3, with TRBD1 identical over 7 bases. CDR1 and CDR2 (germline): KGHDR, SFDVKD. The CDR3 spans 17 residues. The junction had 13 bases not matched to a gene; V was cut back by 4 bases and J by 4 bases. CDR3 nucleotides: TGTGCCACCAGTGACTCAAAATCGACAGGGTTTGCAGATACGCAGTATTTT. Protein product: CATSDSKSTGFADTQYF.

This chain connects TRBV2 to TRBJ2-1; D is perhaps TRBD2 (7 bases). The CDR3 extends over 15 amino acids. Trimming took off 4 bases at V and 7 bases at J, with 17 bases between the two ends. Per germline, CDR1 SNHLY and CDR2 FYNNEI. CDR3 DNA: TGTGCCAGCAGTGGGACTAGAGGAGGGGGGAATGAGCAGTTCTTC. Encoded protein: CASSGTRGGGNEQFF.

This chain joins TRBV19 and TRBJ2-2; D gene unclear. This CDR3 comprises 13 residues. Germline CDR1 and CDR2: LNHDA and SQIVND (reference sequence). The V gene lost 11 bases and the J gene lost 1 base, with 11 bases spanning the gap. The CDR3 DNA reads TGTGCCTGTCGCGGATTGAACACCGGGGAGCTGTTTTTT. It specifies CACRGLNTGELFF.

The chain couples TRBV19 to TRBJ2-7; TRBD2 aligns across 8 bases. J was trimmed by 3 bases and V by 2 bases; bases with no gene match: 6. The CDR3 sequence is 15 residues long. Germline loops: CDR1 LNHDA, CDR2 SQIVND (reference sequence). The CDR3 bases are TGTGCCAGTAGTATAAGCGGGGGTTCCCTCTACGAGCAGTACTTC. Its protein is CASSISGGSLYEQYF. Full variable domain (rest looked up from reference TRBV19 and TRBJ2-7): DGGITQSPKYLFRKEGQNVTLSCEQNLNHDAMYWYRQDPGQGLRLIYYSQIVNDFQKGDIAEGYSVSREKKESFPLTVTSAQKNPTAFYLCASSISGGSLYEQYFGPGTRLTVT.

This chain uses TRBV3-1 (or the pseudogene TRBV3-2) with TRBJ1-2; possibly TRBD1 for D (6 bases). The V end lost 1 base, the J end lost 5 bases, and 17 bases lay between the germline ends. Germline CDR1 and CDR2: LGHDT and YNNKEL (reference sequence). The CDR3 runs 16 residues. The CDR3 bases are TGTGCCAGCAGCCAAGGTCCTCCTGGGGGGGCTTATGGCTACACCTTC. Its translation: CASSQGPPGGAYGYTF.

The chain has TRBV19 and TRBJ2-1; 11 nucleotides align to TRBD2. The V segment lost 3 bases and the J segment 5 bases; nucleotides outside the gene matches: 6. This CDR3 comprises 16 residues. Looked up from germline, CDR1 is LNHDA and CDR2 is SQIVND (reference sequence). The CDR3 spells CASSMTSGAKNNEQFF. Written as DNA, the CDR3 is TGTGCCAGTAGTATGACTAGCGGGGCGAAAAACAATGAGCAGTTCTTC.